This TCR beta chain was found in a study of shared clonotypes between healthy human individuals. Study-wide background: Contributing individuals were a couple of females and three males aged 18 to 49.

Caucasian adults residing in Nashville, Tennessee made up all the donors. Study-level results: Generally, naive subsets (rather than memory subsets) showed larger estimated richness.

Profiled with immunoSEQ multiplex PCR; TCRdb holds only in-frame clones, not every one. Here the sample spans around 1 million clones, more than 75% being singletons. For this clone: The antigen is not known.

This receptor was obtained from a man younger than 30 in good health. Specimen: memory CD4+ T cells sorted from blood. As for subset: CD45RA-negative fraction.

In nucleotides, the CDR3 is TGTGCCAGCAGCGTTGGACAGGCAGGGGACCAAACCTTC. Protein product: CASSVGQAGDQTF. This sequence joins TRBV7-3 and TRBJ1-2; TRBD1 matches 7 bases. Looked up from germline, CDR1 is SGHTA and CDR2 is FQGTGA. V lost 5 bases to trimming and J lost 14 bases; unmatched junction nucleotides: 14. This CDR3 region has 13 residues.